Included here is one TCR beta chain sequence, with context. The antigen remains unidentified. The CDR3 is 18 amino acids. Germline CDR1 is SNHLY and CDR2 is FYNNEI. Unmatched junction bases numbered 13, after V lost 6 bases and J lost 0 bases. Sequenced material consisted of expressed TCRB transcripts (all of the isolated RNA was reverse transcribed). The method was immunoSEQ multiplex PCR; TCRdb's version includes in-frame clones alone and lacks a portion of them. This table holds a few hundred thousand clones, approximately 12% found once. The data derive from a study of beta chain features in type 1 diabetes. In the study overall: All samples combined gave around 100,000,000 sorted cells for examination.

Study-wide points: TCRB CDR3s were moderately but significantly shorter in Type 1 diabetes patients in all four CD4+ subsets. Whether HLA type influences TCRB rearrangement remained unresolved here. PCR might favor shorter templates, but any such skew would affect patients and controls equally.

J is TRBJ2-1 and V is TRBV2, with 8 bases aligning to TRBD1. Sequencing was performed on naive CD4+ T cells from blood. The TCR was taken from a woman between 18 and 29 years old with type 1 diabetes. CDR3 loop: CASRTDRARGSSYNEQFF. The CDR3 bases are TGTGCCAGCAGAACGGACAGGGCGCGAGGGAGCTCCTACAATGAGCAGTTCTTC.